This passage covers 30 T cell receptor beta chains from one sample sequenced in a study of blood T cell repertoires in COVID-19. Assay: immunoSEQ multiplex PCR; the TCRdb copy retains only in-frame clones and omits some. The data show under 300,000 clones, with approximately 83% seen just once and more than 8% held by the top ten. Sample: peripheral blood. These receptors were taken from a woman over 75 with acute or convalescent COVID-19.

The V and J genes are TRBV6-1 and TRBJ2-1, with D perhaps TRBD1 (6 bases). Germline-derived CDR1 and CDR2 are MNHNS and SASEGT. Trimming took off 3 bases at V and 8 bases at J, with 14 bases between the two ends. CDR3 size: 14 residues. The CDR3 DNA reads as TGTGCCAGCAGTGACCCGGGACATAATTATGAGCAGTTCTTC. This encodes CASSDPGHNYEQFF.

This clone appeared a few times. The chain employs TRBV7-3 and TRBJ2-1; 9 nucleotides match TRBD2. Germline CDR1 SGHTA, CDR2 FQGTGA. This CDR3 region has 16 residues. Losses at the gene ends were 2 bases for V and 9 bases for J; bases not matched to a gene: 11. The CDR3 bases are TGTGCCAGCAGCTTAGGGTTTAGCGGGGGAGGTATTGAGCAGTTCTTC. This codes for CASSLGFSGGGIEQFF. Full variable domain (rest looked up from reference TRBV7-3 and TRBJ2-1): GAGVSQTPSNKVTEKGKYVELRCDPISGHTALYWYRQSLGQGPEFLIYFQGTGAADDSGLPNDRFFAVRPEGSVSTLKIQRTERGDSAVYLCASSLGFSGGGIEQFFGPGTRLTVL.

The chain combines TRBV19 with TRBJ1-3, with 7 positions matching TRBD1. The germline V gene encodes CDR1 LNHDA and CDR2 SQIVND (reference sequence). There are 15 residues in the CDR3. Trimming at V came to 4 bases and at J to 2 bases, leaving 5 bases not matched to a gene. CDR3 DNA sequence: TGTGCCAGTAGTAACGCGGGACAGCCTGGAAACACCATATATTTT. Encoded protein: CASSNAGQPGNTIYF.

This CDR3 reads CASSEGTGANYGYTF. In nucleotides, the CDR3 is TGTGCCAGCAGTGAGGGAACAGGGGCTAACTATGGCTACACCTTC. The J gene is TRBJ1-2, the V gene TRBV6-1, with TRBD1 matching 7 bases. Germline lookup yields CDR1 MNHNS and CDR2 SASEGT. The CDR3 is 15 amino acids. V gave up 3 bases and J gave up 0 bases; unmatched junction bases: 4.

CDR3 sequence (DNA): TGTGCCAGCAAAGCGGCTCTGGTAAATTCCCATTCCAGCCGCAATGAGCAGTTCTTC. It translates to CASKAALVNSHSSRNEQFF. This chain links TRBV2 with TRBJ2-1, with a weak D call TRBD2 (5 bases). The CDR3 spans 19 residues. Germline assignment: CDR1 SNHLY and CDR2 FYNNEI. V dropped 7 bases and J dropped 6 bases, with 31 bases sitting between them.

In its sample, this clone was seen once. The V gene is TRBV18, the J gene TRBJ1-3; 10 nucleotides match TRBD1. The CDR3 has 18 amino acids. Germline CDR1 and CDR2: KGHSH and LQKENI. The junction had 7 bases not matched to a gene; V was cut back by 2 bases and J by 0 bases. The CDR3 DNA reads TGTGCCAGCTCACCATTGGGACAGGGGATGAGCTCTGGAAACACCATATATTTT. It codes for CASSPLGQGMSSGNTIYF.

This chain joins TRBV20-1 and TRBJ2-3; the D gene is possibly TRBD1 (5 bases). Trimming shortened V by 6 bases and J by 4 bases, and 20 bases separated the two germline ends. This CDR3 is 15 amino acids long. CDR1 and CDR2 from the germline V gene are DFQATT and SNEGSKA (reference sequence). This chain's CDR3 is CSASSTVSFADTQYF. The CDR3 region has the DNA TGCAGTGCCAGTTCGACAGTATCATTCGCAGATACGCAGTATTTT.

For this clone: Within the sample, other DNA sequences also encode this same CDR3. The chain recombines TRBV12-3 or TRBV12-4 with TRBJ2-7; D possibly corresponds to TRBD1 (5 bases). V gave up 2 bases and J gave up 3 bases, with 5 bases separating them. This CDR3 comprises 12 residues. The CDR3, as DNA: TGTGCCAGCAGTTTACAGGGCTACGAGCAGTACTTC. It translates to CASSLQGYEQYF.

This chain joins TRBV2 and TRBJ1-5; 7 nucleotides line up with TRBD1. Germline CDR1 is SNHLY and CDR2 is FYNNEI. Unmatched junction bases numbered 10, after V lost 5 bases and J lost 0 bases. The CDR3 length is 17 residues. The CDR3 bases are TGTGCCAGCAGTTCTCAAGGCGGACAGGATAGCAATCAGCCCCAGCATTTT. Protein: CASSSQGGQDSNQPQHF.

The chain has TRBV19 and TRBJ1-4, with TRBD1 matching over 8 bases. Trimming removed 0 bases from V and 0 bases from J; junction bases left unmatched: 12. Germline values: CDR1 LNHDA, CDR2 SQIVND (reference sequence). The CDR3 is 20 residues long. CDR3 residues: CASSIDTSGTGAATNEKLFF. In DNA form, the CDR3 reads TGTGCCAGTAGTATAGATACCTCCGGGACAGGTGCCGCAACTAATGAAAAACTGTTTTTT.

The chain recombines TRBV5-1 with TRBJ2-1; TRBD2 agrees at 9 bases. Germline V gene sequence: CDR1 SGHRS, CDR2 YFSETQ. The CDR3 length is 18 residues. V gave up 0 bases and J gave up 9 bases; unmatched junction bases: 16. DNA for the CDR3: TGCGCCAGCAGCTTGGCCGTCAGGACTAGCGAGGATGACAGTGAGCAGTTCTTC. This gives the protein CASSLAVRTSEDDSEQFF.

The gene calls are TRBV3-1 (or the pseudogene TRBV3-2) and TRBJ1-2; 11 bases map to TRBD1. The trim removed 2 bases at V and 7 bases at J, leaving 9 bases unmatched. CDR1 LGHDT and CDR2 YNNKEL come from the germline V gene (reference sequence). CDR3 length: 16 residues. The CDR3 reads CASSQQTGQGVSGYTF. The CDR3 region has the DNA TGTGCCAGCAGCCAACAAACGGGACAGGGGGTCTCTGGCTACACCTTC.

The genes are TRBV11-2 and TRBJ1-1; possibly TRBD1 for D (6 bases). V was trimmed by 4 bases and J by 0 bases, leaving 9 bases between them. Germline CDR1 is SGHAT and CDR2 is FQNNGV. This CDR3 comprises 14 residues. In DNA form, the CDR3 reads TGTGCCAGCAGCTACGGGACATTGAACACTGAAGCTTTCTTT. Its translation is CASSYGTLNTEAFF.

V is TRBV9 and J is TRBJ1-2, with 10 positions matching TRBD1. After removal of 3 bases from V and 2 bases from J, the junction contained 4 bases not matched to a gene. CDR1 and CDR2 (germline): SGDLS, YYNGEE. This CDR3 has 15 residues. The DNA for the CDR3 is TGTGCCAGCAGCGCTTGGACAGGGGGAAACTATGGCTACACCTTC. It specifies CASSAWTGGNYGYTF.

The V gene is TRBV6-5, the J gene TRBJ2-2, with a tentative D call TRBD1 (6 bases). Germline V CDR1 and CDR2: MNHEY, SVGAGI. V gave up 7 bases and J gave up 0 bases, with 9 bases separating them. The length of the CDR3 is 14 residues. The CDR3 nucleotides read TGTGCCAGCACCCGGACAGCGAACACCGGGGAGCTGTTTTTT. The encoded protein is CASTRTANTGELFF.

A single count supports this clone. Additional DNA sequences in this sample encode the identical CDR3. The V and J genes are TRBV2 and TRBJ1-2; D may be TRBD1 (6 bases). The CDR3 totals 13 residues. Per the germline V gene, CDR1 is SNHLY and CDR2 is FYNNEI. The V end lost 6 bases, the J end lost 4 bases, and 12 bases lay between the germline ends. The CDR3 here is CASRGQGSYGYTF. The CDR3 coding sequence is TGTGCCAGCAGAGGCCAGGGGTCCTATGGCTACACCTTC. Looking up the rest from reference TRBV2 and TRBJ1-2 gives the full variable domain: EPEVTQTPSHQVTQMGQEVILRCVPISNHLYFYWYRQILGQKVEFLVSFYNNEISEKSEIFDDQFSVERPDGSNFTLKIRSTKLEDSAMYFCASRGQGSYGYTFGSGTRLTVV.

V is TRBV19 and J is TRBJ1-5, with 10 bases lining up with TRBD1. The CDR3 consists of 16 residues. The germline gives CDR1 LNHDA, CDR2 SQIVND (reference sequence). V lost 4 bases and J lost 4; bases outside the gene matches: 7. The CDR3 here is CASSKGQGVFNQPQHF. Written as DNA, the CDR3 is TGTGCCAGTAGTAAAGGACAGGGGGTTTTTAATCAGCCCCAGCATTTT.

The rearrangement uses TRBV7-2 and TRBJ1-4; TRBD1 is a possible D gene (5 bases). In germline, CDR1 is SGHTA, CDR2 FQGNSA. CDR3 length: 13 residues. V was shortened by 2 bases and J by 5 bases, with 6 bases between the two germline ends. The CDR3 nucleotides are TGTGCCAGCAGCTTACGACAGAATGAAAAACTGTTTTTT. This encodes CASSLRQNEKLFF.

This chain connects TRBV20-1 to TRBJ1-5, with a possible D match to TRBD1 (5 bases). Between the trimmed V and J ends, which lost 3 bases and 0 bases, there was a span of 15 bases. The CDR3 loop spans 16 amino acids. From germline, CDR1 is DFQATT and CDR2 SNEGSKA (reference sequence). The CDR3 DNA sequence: TGCAGTGCTAGTTGGGGCGCTGATTATAGCAATCAGCCCCAGCATTTT. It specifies CSASWGADYSNQPQHF.

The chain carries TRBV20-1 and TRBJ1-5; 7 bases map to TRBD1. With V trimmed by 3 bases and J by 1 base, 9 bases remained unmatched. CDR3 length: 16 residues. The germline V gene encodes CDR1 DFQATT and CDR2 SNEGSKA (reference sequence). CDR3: CSASPIQGVSNQPQHF. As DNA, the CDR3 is TGCAGTGCTAGTCCGATCCAGGGGGTAAGCAATCAGCCCCAGCATTTT.

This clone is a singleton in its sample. The CDR3 loop is CAWSLLGGHPGNTIYF. CDR3 nucleotide sequence: TGTGCCTGGAGTCTCCTAGGAGGGCATCCCGGAAACACCATATATTTT. The rearrangement joins TRBV30 to TRBJ1-3; D unresolved. Germline CDR1 is GTSNPN and CDR2 is SVGIG (reference sequence). The CDR3 is 16 residues long. V dropped 2 bases and J dropped 4 bases, with 18 bases sitting between them. The full variable domain, its missing parts supplied by reference TRBV30 and TRBJ1-3, is SQTIHQWPATLVQPVGSPLSLECTVEGTSNPNLYWYRQAAGRGLQLLFYSVGIGQISSEVPQNLSASRPQDRQFILSSKKLLLSDSGFYLCAWSLLGGHPGNTIYFGEGSWLTVV.

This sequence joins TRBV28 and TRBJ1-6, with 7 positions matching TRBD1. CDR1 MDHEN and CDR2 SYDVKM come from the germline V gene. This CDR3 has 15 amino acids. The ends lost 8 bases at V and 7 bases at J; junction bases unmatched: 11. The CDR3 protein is CASSVGRGFNSPLHF. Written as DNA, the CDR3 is TGTGCCAGCTCTGTCGGCAGGGGGTTCAATTCACCCCTCCACTTT.

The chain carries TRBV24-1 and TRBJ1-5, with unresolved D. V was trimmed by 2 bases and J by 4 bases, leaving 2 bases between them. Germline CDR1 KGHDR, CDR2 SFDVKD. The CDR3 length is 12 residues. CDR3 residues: CATSDSNQPQHF. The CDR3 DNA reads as TGTGCCACCAGTGATTCAAATCAGCCCCAGCATTTT.

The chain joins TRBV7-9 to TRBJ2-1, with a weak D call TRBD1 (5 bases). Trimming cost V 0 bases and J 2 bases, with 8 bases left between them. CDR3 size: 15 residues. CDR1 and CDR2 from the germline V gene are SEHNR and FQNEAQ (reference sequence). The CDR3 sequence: CASSLAGVPYNEQFF. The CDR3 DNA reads TGTGCCAGCAGCTTAGCAGGGGTACCCTACAATGAGCAGTTCTTC.

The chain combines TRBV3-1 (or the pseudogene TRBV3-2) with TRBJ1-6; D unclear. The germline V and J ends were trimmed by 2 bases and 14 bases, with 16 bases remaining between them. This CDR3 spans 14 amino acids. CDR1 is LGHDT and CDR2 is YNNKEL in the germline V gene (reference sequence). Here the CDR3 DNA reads TGTGCCAGCAGCCAATTCGCAACCCCGGGGACCCTCCACTTT. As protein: CASSQFATPGTLHF.

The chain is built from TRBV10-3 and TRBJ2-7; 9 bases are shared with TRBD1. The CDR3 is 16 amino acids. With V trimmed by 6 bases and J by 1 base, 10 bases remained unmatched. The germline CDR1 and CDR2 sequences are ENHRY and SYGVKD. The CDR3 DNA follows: TGTGCCATCAGCCGCTCGCCGGGACAGGGATCCTACGAGCAGTACTTC. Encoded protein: CAISRSPGQGSYEQYF.

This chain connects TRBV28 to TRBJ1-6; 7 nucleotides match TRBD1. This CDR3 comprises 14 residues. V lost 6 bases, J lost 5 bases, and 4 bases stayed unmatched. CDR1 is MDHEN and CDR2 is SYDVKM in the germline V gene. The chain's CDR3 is CASRLDRDNSPLHF. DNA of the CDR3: TGTGCCAGCAGATTAGACAGGGATAATTCACCCCTCCACTTT.

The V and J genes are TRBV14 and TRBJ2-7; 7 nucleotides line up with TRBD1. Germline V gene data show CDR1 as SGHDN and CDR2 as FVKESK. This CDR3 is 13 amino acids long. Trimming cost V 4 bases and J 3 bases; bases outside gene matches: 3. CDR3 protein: CASSPGQFYEQYF. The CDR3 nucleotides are TGTGCCAGCAGCCCGGGACAGTTCTACGAGCAGTACTTC.

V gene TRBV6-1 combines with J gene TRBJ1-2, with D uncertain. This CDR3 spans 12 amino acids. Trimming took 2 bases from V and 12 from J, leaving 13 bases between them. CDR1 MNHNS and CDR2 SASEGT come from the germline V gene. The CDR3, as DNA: TGTGCCAGCAGTGAACACTGGCAGGCGCACACCTTC. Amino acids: CASSEHWQAHTF.

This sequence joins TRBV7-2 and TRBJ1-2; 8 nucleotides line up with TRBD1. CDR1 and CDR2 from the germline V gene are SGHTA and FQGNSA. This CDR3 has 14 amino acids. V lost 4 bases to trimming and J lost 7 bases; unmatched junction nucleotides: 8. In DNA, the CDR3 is TGTGCCAGCAGCTCCGCCGACAGGGGTCGTGGCTACACCTTC. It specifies CASSSADRGRGYTF.